The entry below gives a single T cell receptor (beta chain) sequence along with its context. Its antigen remains undetermined. Within one base of it there is no much larger clone, and no base qualities were kept. Whole blood was collected in K2EDTA tubes by collaborating institutions according to the institutions' own protocols. For TCRbeta analysis, collaborators shipped samples in one of three forms: frozen whole blood, isolated PBMCs, or DNA extracted from either of those sample types. The CDR1 and CDR2 encoded by the germline V gene are MGHRA and YSYEKL. The germline V end is reduced by 1 base and the J end by 0 bases; junction bases left unmatched: 2. The CDR3 goes from the cysteine to the phenylalanine over 16 residues. The only DNA kept is the CDR3, 48 bases in frame from the first base. The data originate from a study of blood T cell repertoires in COVID-19 (dated by TCRdb to 2019 to 2021). Concerning the study at large: The collaborator samples originated in the United States, Italy and Spain and spanned the acute and convalescent phases of COVID-19. The prospective study material was composed of cDNA or gDNA derived from T cells, B-cell-depleted T cells, or PBMCs. Subjects who had been exposed to COVID-19, were actively infected with it, or had recovered from it provided the deeply sampled blood TCRbeta repertoires that made up the dataset. The repertoires were released in a freely available public database meant as a resource for research on the immune response to SARS-CoV-2. Samples were obtained from the ongoing ImmuneRACE study (first 160 participants) and from over a thousand subjects provided by 6 global collaborators. The sample metadata nearly always contained a de-identified subject ID, COVID-19 status, age in years and sex. Where available, HLA class I and class II types were taken from metadata supplied by the sample provider and were not determined by assay-based typing.

Summary of the overall study and its limitations: The amount of clinical and demographic metadata varied by source and participant and was provided uncurated.

The immunoSEQ Assay, a bias-controlled multiplex PCR, was used to amplify TCRbeta CDR3 regions from genomic DNA. Turning to the authors' computational methods: The number of nucleated cells in each sample was estimated from the amplification of reference gene primers within the assay. To quantify the absolute abundance of each unique TCRbeta CDR3 rearrangement, sequence reads were collapsed and filtered. Productive Simpson clonality was computed per sample as the square root of Simpson's diversity index over productive rearrangements. Entries here come from immuneACCESS through TCRdb and include only in-frame sequences with V and J called. Some clones fail to appear in such tables; in the studies checked, an unresolved V gene covers under half of the shortfall, and the cause of the remainder is unknown. V, J and clone size reflect that table, while D and trimming were determined from the DNA. This sample gives 120,000 to 150,000 clones in total; approximately 80% of them show up just once. The ten largest clones take up about 5.1% of the sample.

The V gene is TRBV4-1 and the J gene is TRBJ2-2, with 7 junctional bases fitting TRBD1. The clonotype originates from a human donor in a cohort sampled during active COVID-19. Sequencing was done on a sample of peripheral blood. The DNA sequence reads TGCGCCAGCAGCCAAGTAGGGACAGCGAACACCGGGGAGCTGTTTTTT. It translates as CASSQVGTANTGELFF.